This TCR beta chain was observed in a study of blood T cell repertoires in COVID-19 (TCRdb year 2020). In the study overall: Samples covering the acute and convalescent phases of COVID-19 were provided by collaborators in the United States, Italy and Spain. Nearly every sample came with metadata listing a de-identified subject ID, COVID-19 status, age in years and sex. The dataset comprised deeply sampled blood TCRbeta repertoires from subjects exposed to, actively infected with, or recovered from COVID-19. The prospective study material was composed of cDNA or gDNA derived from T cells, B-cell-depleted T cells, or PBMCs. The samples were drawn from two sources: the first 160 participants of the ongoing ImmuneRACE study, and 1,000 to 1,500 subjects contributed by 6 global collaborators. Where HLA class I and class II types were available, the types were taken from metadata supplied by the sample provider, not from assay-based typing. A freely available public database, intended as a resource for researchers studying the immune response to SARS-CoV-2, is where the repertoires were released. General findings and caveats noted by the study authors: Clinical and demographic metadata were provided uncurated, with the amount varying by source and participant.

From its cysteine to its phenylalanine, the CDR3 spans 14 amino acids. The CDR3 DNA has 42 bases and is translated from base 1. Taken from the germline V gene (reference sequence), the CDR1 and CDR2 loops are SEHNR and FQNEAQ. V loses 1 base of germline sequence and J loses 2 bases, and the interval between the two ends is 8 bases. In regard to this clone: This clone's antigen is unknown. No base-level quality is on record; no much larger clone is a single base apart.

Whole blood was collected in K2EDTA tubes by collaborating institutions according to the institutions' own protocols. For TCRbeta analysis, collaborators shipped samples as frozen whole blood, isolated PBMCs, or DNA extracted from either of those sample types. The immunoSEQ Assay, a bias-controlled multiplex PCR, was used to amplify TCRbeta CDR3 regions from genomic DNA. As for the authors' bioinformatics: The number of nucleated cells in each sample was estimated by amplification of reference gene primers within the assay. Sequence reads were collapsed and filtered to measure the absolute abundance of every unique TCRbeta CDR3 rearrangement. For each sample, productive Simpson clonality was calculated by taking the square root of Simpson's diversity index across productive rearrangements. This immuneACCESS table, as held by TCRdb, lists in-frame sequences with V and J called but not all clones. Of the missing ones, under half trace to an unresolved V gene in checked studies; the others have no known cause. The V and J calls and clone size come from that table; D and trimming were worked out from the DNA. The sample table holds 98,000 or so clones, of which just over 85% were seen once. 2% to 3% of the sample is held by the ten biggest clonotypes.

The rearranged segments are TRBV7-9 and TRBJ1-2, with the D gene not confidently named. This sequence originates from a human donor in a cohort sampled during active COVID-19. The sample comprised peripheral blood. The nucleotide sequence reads TGTGCCAGCAGCTTAGACGGAGGCAACTATGGCTACACCTTC. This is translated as CASSLDGGNYGYTF.